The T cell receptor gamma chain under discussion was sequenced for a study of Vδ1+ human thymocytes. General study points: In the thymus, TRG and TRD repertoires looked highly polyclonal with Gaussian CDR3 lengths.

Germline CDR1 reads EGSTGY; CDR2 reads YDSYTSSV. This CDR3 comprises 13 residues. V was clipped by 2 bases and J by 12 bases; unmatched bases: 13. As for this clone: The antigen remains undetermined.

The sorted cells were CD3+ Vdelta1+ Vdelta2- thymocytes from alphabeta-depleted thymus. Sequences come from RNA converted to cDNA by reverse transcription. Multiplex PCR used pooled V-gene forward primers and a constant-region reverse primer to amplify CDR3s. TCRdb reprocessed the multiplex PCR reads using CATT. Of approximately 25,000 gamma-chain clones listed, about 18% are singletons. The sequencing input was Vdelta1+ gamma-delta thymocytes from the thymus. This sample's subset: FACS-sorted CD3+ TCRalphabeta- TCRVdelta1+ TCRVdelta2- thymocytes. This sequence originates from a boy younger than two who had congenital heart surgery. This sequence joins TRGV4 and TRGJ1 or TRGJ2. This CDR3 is CATWDERLRGKLF. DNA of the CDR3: TGTGCCACCTGGGATGAACGTCTTCGTGGGAAACTCTTT.